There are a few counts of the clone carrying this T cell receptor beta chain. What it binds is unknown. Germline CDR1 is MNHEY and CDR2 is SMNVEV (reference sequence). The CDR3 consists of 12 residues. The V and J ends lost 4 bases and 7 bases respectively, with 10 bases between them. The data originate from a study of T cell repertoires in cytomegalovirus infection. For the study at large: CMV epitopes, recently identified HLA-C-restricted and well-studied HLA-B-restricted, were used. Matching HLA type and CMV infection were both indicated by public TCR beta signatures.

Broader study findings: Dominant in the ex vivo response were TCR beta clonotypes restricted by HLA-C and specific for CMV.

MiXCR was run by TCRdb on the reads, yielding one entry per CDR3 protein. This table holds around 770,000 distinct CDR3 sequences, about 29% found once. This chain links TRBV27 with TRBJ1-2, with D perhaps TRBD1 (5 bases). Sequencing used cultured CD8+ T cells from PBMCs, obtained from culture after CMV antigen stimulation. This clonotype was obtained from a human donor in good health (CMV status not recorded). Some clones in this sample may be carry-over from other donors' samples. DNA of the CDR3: TGTGCCAGCAGTTCCCGCCAGGGTGGCTACACCTTC. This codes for CASSSRQGGYTF.